This T cell receptor beta chain was observed in a study of T-cell memory formation after mild COVID-19. Points from the study as a whole: Pre-infection memory carried some responding clones, suggesting that cross-reactive memory joined.

This clonotype was observed a handful of times. Its antigen is still unknown. TCRdb fed the 5' RACE reads into MiXCR, producing one record per CDR3 protein. This sample has some 150,000 distinct CDR3 sequences, with about 5.5% found just once. This CDR3 is 14 amino acids long. Germline CDR1 and CDR2: KGHSH and LQKENI. Trimming took 0 bases from V and 2 from J, leaving 7 bases between them. This receptor was identified in an adult woman who had mild COVID-19 (a few samples of this study predate the infection). Cell type and time point are not known. The sequenced sample was PBMCs or a T cell subset sorted from them (not recorded which). This rearrangement joins TRBV18 to TRBJ2-5; D remains ambiguous. The CDR3 nucleotides read TGTGCCAGCTCACCACCGGGGAAACAAGAGACCCAGTACTTC. Its translation is CASSPPGKQETQYF.